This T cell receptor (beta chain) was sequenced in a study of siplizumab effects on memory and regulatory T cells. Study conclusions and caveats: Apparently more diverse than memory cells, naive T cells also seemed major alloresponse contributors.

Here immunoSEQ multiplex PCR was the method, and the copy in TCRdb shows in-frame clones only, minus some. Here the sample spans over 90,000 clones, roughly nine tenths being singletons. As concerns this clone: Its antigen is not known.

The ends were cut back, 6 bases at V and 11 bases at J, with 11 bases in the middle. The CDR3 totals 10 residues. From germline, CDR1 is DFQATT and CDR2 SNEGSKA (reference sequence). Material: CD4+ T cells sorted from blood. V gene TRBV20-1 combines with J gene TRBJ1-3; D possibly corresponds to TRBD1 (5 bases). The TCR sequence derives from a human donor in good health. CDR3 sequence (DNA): TGCAGTGCACGACAGCAAGCCATATATTTT. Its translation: CSARQQAIYF.